One sample yielded the 6 T cell receptor beta chains listed below, sequenced in a study of CD8 T cells in ankylosing spondylitis. TCRdb fed the 5' RACE reads into MiXCR, producing one record per CDR3 protein. Of tens of thousands of distinct CDR3 sequences in the sample, more than 5.5% were seen once. The sequencing input was synovial fluid, either unsorted or a sorted T cell fraction (not recorded which). The source of these receptors is a male donor with ankylosing spondylitis.

The genes are TRBV9 and TRBJ2-3; 7 nucleotides line up with TRBD2. The CDR3 totals 15 residues. CDR1 and CDR2 from the germline V gene are SGDLS and YYNGEE. The junction had 3 bases not matched to a gene; V was cut back by 0 bases and J by 2 bases. CDR3 region: CASSVGAGDTDTQYF. The DNA of the CDR3 is TGTGCCAGCAGCGTAGGGGCGGGGGACACAGATACGCAGTATTTT.

This chain connects TRBV5-5 to TRBJ2-1; D ambiguous. The V and J ends lost 4 bases and 3 bases respectively, with 11 bases between them. There are 14 residues in the CDR3. Per germline, CDR1 SGHKS and CDR2 YYEKEE (reference sequence). The CDR3 spells CASSPRRSYNEQFF. CDR3 bases: TGTGCCAGCAGCCCCCGACGGAGCTACAATGAGCAGTTCTTC.

The chain recombines TRBV9 with TRBJ2-3; 7 positions match TRBD2. Unmatched junction bases numbered 8, after V lost 0 bases and J lost 4 bases. Germline values: CDR1 SGDLS, CDR2 YYNGEE. This CDR3 is built from 16 residues. The CDR3 DNA reads TGTGCCAGCAGCGTAGCTGGCGGGAGTTTCCCAGATACGCAGTATTTT. It is translated as CASSVAGGSFPDTQYF.

This clonotype was counted only a few times. Here the CDR3 DNA reads TGTGCCTGGAGTCAGGGCCCCCGGGGAGTTAGCAATCAGCCCCAGCATTTT. This sequence encodes CAWSQGPRGVSNQPQHF. This chain links TRBV30 with TRBJ1-5; D perhaps matches TRBD1 (5 bases). V lost 2 bases to trimming and J lost 0 bases, with 17 bases between them. Germline CDR1 GTSNPN, CDR2 SVGIG (reference sequence). The CDR3 has 17 residues.

This clonotype showed up just a few times. The chain has TRBV20-1 and TRBJ2-1, with 14 bases matching TRBD2. Germline trimming cut 6 bases from V and 7 bases from J; bases unmatched to any gene: 2. The CDR3 spans 13 residues. CDR1 is DFQATT and CDR2 is SNEGSKA in the germline V gene (reference sequence). This chain's CDR3 is CSARTSGRNEQFF. The CDR3 coding sequence is TGCAGTGCCAGGACTAGCGGGAGGAATGAGCAGTTCTTC.

This clonotype was seen repeatedly, ten times or more. The chain joins TRBV30 to TRBJ2-2, with TRBD1 identical over 9 bases. Germline V gene sequence: CDR1 GTSNPN, CDR2 SVGIG (reference sequence). The CDR3 consists of 14 residues. V lost 4 bases and J lost 1; bases outside the gene matches: 1. CDR3 sequence: CAWNRGRNTGELFF. CDR3 coding DNA: TGTGCCTGGAACAGGGGGCGGAACACCGGGGAGCTGTTTTTT.